Listed below are T cell receptor beta chains from one sample, sequenced in a study of identical twins. TCRdb reanalysed the 5' RACE reads using MiXCR and keeps one entry per CDR3 protein. The table lists 310,000 or so distinct CDR3 sequences, under 9% of them singletons. This sample was shared with a second study, whose subject was yellow fever vaccine responses in identical twins.

The specimen was memory (CD45RO+) T cells sorted from blood. These receptors were collected from a woman aged 18-29 years in good health. Each CDR3 is given with its conserved first and last residue. The order of the fields is D gene, V gene, J gene, clone size, CDR3 protein, CDR3 DNA. D genes are given only for firm matches. Clone size appears in some rows only: once, few, many, or a class for an expanded clone.

d_call: NA
v_call: TRBV5-5
j_call: TRBJ2-5
clone_size: many
cdr3_aa: CASSLAGLEQETQYF
cdr3_nt: TGTGCCAGCAGCTTGGCGGGATTGGAACAAGAGACCCAGTACTTC

d_call: TRBD1
v_call: TRBV27
j_call: TRBJ2-1
clone_size: many
cdr3_aa: CASRDDRDRSYNEQFF
cdr3_nt: TGTGCCAGCAGAGACGACCGGGACAGGTCCTACAATGAGCAGTTCTTC

d_call: TRBD2
v_call: TRBV3-1
j_call: TRBJ2-1
clone_size: few
cdr3_aa: CARTARGGNNEQFF
cdr3_nt: TGTGCCAGGACTGCGCGGGGGGGAAACAATGAGCAGTTCTTC

d_call: NA
v_call: TRBV28
j_call: TRBJ1-5
clone_size: NA
cdr3_aa: CASSLLQGGRNQPQHF
cdr3_nt: TGTGCCAGCAGTTTGCTCCAAGGGGGTCGAAATCAGCCCCAGCATTTT

d_call: TRBD1
v_call: TRBV18
j_call: TRBJ1-1
clone_size: many
cdr3_aa: CASSPQSRAGGTEAFF
cdr3_nt: TGTGCCAGCTCACCACAGAGTCGGGCAGGGGGCACTGAAGCTTTCTTT

d_call: NA
v_call: TRBV10-3
j_call: TRBJ2-7
clone_size: NA
cdr3_aa: CASRPGLTSYEQYF
cdr3_nt: TGTGCCTCCCGACCGGGACTGACGTCCTACGAGCAGTACTTC

d_call: NA
v_call: TRBV29-1
j_call: TRBJ2-2
clone_size: many
cdr3_aa: CSVPTPSGELFF
cdr3_nt: TGCAGCGTTCCCACCCCGTCCGGGGAGCTGTTTTTT

d_call: TRBD2
v_call: TRBV25-1
j_call: TRBJ2-5
clone_size: NA
cdr3_aa: CASSPTGLAGGVRETQYF
cdr3_nt: TGTGCCAGCAGTCCTACCGGACTAGCGGGAGGGGTTCGAGAGACCCAGTACTTC

d_call: NA
v_call: TRBV24-1
j_call: TRBJ2-1
clone_size: many
cdr3_aa: CATSDTPKQDWVSYEQFF
cdr3_nt: TGTGCCACCAGTGATACACCCAAACAGGACTGGGTTAGCTATGAGCAGTTCTTC

d_call: NA
v_call: TRBV27
j_call: TRBJ2-7
clone_size: few
cdr3_aa: CASTLIPGGEQYF
cdr3_nt: TGTGCCAGCACCCTGATCCCCGGGGGTGAGCAGTACTTC

d_call: TRBD2
v_call: TRBV14
j_call: TRBJ2-5
clone_size: NA
cdr3_aa: CASSQGQTSGEKETQYF
cdr3_nt: TGTGCCAGCAGCCAAGGGCAGACTAGCGGGGAGAAAGAGACCCAGTACTTC

d_call: TRBD1
v_call: TRBV24-1
j_call: TRBJ2-7
clone_size: NA
cdr3_aa: CATSRTGTYEQYF
cdr3_nt: TGTGCCACCAGCAGGACAGGGACCTACGAGCAGTACTTC

d_call: NA
v_call: TRBV20-1
j_call: TRBJ1-2
clone_size: NA
cdr3_aa: CSARDPRAADGYTF
cdr3_nt: TGCAGTGCTAGAGACCCCAGGGCGGCGGATGGCTACACCTTC

d_call: NA
v_call: TRBV9
j_call: TRBJ1-1
clone_size: NA
cdr3_aa: CASSVGAGRNEAFF
cdr3_nt: TGTGCCAGCAGCGTAGGGGCCGGCCGGAATGAAGCTTTCTTT

d_call: NA
v_call: TRBV25-1
j_call: TRBJ2-3
clone_size: many
cdr3_aa: CASRGTSLTQYF
cdr3_nt: TGTGCCAGCAGAGGGACTTCCCTTACGCAGTATTTT

d_call: NA
v_call: TRBV19
j_call: TRBJ1-2
clone_size: few
cdr3_aa: CASNLDERVGYTF
cdr3_nt: TGTGCCAGTAACCTGGACGAGCGCGTCGGCTACACCTTC

d_call: NA
v_call: TRBV19
j_call: TRBJ1-5
clone_size: NA
cdr3_aa: CASSISRQPQHF
cdr3_nt: TGTGCCAGTAGTATTTCACGGCAGCCCCAGCATTTT

d_call: NA
v_call: TRBV6-5
j_call: TRBJ2-1
clone_size: NA
cdr3_aa: CASSLGRTSPYNEQFF
cdr3_nt: TGTGCCAGCAGTTTGGGTAGAACTTCCCCCTACAATGAGCAGTTCTTC

d_call: TRBD2
v_call: TRBV5-1
j_call: TRBJ2-1
clone_size: many
cdr3_aa: CASSLTGTSGTYNEQFF
cdr3_nt: TGCGCCAGCAGCTTGACCGGGACTAGCGGGACCTACAATGAGCAGTTCTTC

d_call: TRBD2
v_call: TRBV20-1
j_call: TRBJ2-3
clone_size: few
cdr3_aa: CSARERGGTDTQYF
cdr3_nt: TGCAGTGCTAGAGAGCGGGGGGGCACAGATACGCAGTATTTT

d_call: NA
v_call: TRBV5-6
j_call: TRBJ2-5
clone_size: NA
cdr3_aa: CASSSQGTQYF
cdr3_nt: TGTGCCAGCAGCTCCCAAGGGACCCAGTACTTC

d_call: NA
v_call: TRBV6-5
j_call: TRBJ2-7
clone_size: few
cdr3_aa: CASSYLAGGLGEQYF
cdr3_nt: TGTGCCAGCAGTTACTTGGCAGGGGGGCTCGGCGAGCAGTACTTC

d_call: NA
v_call: TRBV7-2
j_call: TRBJ2-3
clone_size: many
cdr3_aa: CASSLVGLRTDTQYF
cdr3_nt: TGTGCCAGCAGCTTAGTTGGACTTCGCACAGATACGCAGTATTTT

d_call: TRBD2
v_call: TRBV7-2
j_call: TRBJ2-7
clone_size: few
cdr3_aa: CASSPTGLADLYEQYF
cdr3_nt: TGTGCCAGCAGCCCGACGGGACTAGCGGACCTCTACGAGCAGTACTTC

d_call: NA
v_call: TRBV7-7
j_call: TRBJ2-2
clone_size: many
cdr3_aa: CASSQRSGELFF
cdr3_nt: TGTGCCAGCAGTCAGAGGTCAGGGGAGCTGTTTTTT

d_call: NA
v_call: TRBV12-3/TRBV12-4
j_call: TRBJ1-6
clone_size: NA
cdr3_aa: CASSFLAGQGPLHF
cdr3_nt: NA

d_call: NA
v_call: TRBV18
j_call: TRBJ1-1
clone_size: many
cdr3_aa: CASSPPGRNTEAFF
cdr3_nt: TGTGCCAGCTCACCACCAGGGAGGAACACTGAAGCTTTCTTT

d_call: TRBD2
v_call: TRBV9
j_call: TRBJ2-2
clone_size: many
cdr3_aa: CASSVGLAGGPRYTGELFF
cdr3_nt: TGTGCCAGCAGCGTAGGACTAGCGGGAGGGCCCAGGTACACCGGGGAGCTGTTTTTT

d_call: NA
v_call: TRBV14
j_call: TRBJ1-6
clone_size: NA
cdr3_aa: CASSQSGGSWNSPLHF
cdr3_nt: TGTGCCAGCAGCCAATCCGGTGGGTCATGGAATTCACCCCTCCACTTT

d_call: NA
v_call: TRBV25-1
j_call: TRBJ2-2
clone_size: many
cdr3_aa: CASSDSREWTGELFF
cdr3_nt: TGTGCCAGCAGTGACAGCAGGGAGTGGACCGGGGAGCTGTTTTTT